This T cell receptor beta chain emerged from a study of cytomegalovirus exposure and HLA in healthy donors. Overall study results and limits: Presence/absence analyses treated sequencing depth as roughly uniform across donors.

CDR1 LNHDA and CDR2 SQIVND come from the germline V gene (reference sequence). The CDR3 is made up of 14 amino acids. Trimming cost V 11 bases and J 2 bases, with 18 bases left between them. The PCR had 60 Vbeta and 13 Jbeta primers. Repertoires were generated with immunoSEQ multiplex PCR, while TCRdb's copy carries only in-frame clones and drops some. This repertoire shows 150,000 to 200,000 clones, approximately 85% found once; its top ten account for around 2%. Turning to this clone: Its cognate antigen is unknown.

This receptor was taken from a man aged 18 to 29 in good health and CMV-seronegative. Sequenced material: PBMCs. The genes are TRBV19 and TRBJ2-5; a weak D match, TRBD1 (6 bases). The CDR3 nucleotides read TGTGCCTCCAGGGGAACGAGGCAGCAAGAGACCCAGTACTTC. Translated, it gives CASRGTRQQETQYF.